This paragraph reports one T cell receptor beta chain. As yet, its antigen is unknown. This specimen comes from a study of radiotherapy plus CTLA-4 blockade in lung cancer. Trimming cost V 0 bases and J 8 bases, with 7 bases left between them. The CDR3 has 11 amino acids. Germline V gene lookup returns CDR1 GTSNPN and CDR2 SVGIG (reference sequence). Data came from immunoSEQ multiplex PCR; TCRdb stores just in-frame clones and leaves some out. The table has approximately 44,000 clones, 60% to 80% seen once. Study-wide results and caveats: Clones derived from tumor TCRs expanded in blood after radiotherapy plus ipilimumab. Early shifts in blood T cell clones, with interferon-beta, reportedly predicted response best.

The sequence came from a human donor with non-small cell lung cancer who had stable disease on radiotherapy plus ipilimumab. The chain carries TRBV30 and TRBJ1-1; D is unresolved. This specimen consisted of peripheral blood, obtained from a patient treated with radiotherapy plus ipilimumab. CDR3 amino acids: CAWSVLGEAFF. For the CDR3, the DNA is TGTGCCTGGAGTGTACTTGGGGAAGCTTTCTTT.